Each of the 4 T cell receptor beta chains below was sequenced from the same sample in a study of cytomegalovirus exposure and HLA in healthy donors. Method: immunoSEQ multiplex PCR; TCRdb's copy keeps in-frame clones and lacks some. Of roughly 150,000 clones in the sample, about 96% were seen once. The sequencing sample was made of PBMCs. All receptors come from a young woman in good health and CMV-seronegative.

J is TRBJ2-1 and V is TRBV27, with 8 bases identical to TRBD2. V lost 4 bases, J lost 4 bases, and 18 bases stayed unmatched. Germline CDR1 and CDR2: MNHEY and SMNVEV (reference sequence). This CDR3 has 19 amino acids. The chain's CDR3 is CASSSRGGGGRYPYNEQFF. The CDR3 coding sequence is TGTGCCAGCAGTTCCCGGGGGGGTGGCGGGCGATACCCATACAATGAGCAGTTCTTC.

The V and J genes are TRBV7-2 and TRBJ2-7, with TRBD2 matching 15 bases. The V and J ends lost 6 bases and 3 bases, in that order; junction bases with no gene match: 6. CDR3 length: 16 residues. The germline CDR1 and CDR2 sequences are SGHTA and FQGNSA. The CDR3 here is CASSSGTSGGSYEQYF. CDR3 DNA sequence: TGTGCCAGCAGTTCCGGGACTAGCGGGGGGAGCTACGAGCAGTACTTC.

J is TRBJ1-1 and V is TRBV14; tentatively, D is TRBD1 (6 bases). Germline CDR1 reads SGHDN; CDR2 reads FVKESK. The CDR3 is 13 residues long. Trimming removed 1 base from V and 6 bases from J, with 9 bases in between. CDR3: CASSQAEGAEAFF. CDR3 DNA: TGTGCCAGCAGCCAAGCTGAGGGGGCTGAAGCTTTCTTT.

This chain links TRBV7-9 with TRBJ2-5, with 14 positions matching TRBD2. V lost 5 bases and J lost 2; bases outside the gene matches: 10. The CDR3 consists of 18 residues. Germline CDR1 and CDR2: SEHNR and FQNEAQ (reference sequence). CDR3: CASSHGLAGGFLQETQYF. The DNA of the CDR3 is TGTGCCAGCAGCCACGGACTAGCGGGGGGTTTTCTTCAAGAGACCCAGTACTTC.